One sample yielded the 28 T cell receptor beta chains listed below, sequenced in a study of cytomegalovirus exposure and HLA in healthy donors (dated by TCRdb to 2016 to 2017). The library was obtained by the immunoSEQ multiplex PCR assay. For the multiplex PCR, a mixture combining 60 forward primers for TCR Vbeta segments and 13 reverse primers for TCR Jbeta segments was used. TCRdb stores this immuneACCESS table with in-frame sequences only. Part of the clones is absent; in the studies checked, under half of the shortfall reflects unresolved V genes, and no reason is known for the rest. The sample data list about 130,000 clones, and approximately 74% of these were observed just once. The top ten clonotypes cover more than 6% of the sample. Sequenced sample: PBMCs. Every receptor here comes from a middle-aged man in good health and CMV-seropositive.

The rearrangement links TRBV6-1 to TRBJ2-1; maybe TRBD2 (5 bases). The CDR3 spans 14 residues. CDR1 is MNHNS and CDR2 is SASEGT in the germline V gene. The V and J ends lost 11 bases and 4 bases respectively, with 18 bases between them. CDR3 DNA sequence: TGTGCCGCCTCCCCCGGGATGGAATACAATGAGCAGTTCTTC. Translating it yields CAASPGMEYNEQFF.

The rearrangement links TRBV7-2 to TRBJ2-1, with 8 nucleotides matching TRBD1. CDR3 length: 14 residues. Losses at the gene ends were 2 bases for V and 8 bases for J; bases not matched to a gene: 5. Germline lookup yields CDR1 SGHTA and CDR2 FQGNSA. In nucleotides, the CDR3 is TGTGCCAGCAGCTTAATCCCACAGGGGGATGAGCAGTTCTTC. Translated: CASSLIPQGDEQFF.

This clone occurred many times. The V and J genes are TRBV30 and TRBJ1-1, with TRBD1 identical over 8 bases. This CDR3 is 13 amino acids long. The V gene end was trimmed by 7 bases and the J gene end by 9 bases; junction bases not matched to a gene: 13. Germline-derived CDR1 and CDR2 are GTSNPN and SVGIG (reference sequence). The CDR3 is CASSPTDREKAFF. The DNA of the CDR3 is TGTGCCTCCAGCCCCACGGACAGGGAAAAAGCTTTCTTT.

The V and J genes are TRBV11-2 and TRBJ1-1; weak D call: TRBD1 (6 bases). Germline values: CDR1 SGHAT, CDR2 FQNNGV. The length of the CDR3 is 12 residues. The ends were cut back, 4 bases at V and 8 bases at J, with 11 bases in the middle. The CDR3, as DNA: TGTGCCAGCAGCTCCACACAGGGAGAAGCTTTCTTT. Translation: CASSSTQGEAFF.

This clone has a handful of counts. The chain employs TRBV2 and TRBJ2-7; TRBD2 agrees at 10 bases. In germline, CDR1 is SNHLY, CDR2 FYNNEI. CDR3 size: 15 residues. Losses at the gene ends were 1 base for V and 4 bases for J; bases not matched to a gene: 4. CDR3 nucleotide sequence: TGTGCCAGCAGTGAAGGTCTAGCGGGAGAATACGAGCAGTACTTC. Translation gives CASSEGLAGEYEQYF.

This clone was seen a handful of times. The J gene is TRBJ1-5, the V gene TRBV7-8, with TRBD1 matching over 8 bases. J lost 1 base, V lost 3 bases, and 2 bases had no gene match. CDR3 length: 15 residues. Germline assignment: CDR1 SGHVS and CDR2 FQNEAQ. CDR3 sequence: CASSFQGASNQPQHF. The CDR3 coding sequence is TGTGCCAGCAGCTTTCAGGGGGCAAGCAATCAGCCCCAGCATTTT.

The rearrangement uses TRBV10-1 and TRBJ2-2; tentatively, D is TRBD2 (6 bases). This CDR3 spans 14 amino acids. Germline CDR1 WNHNN, CDR2 SYGVQD (reference sequence). V lost 3 bases to trimming and J lost 5 bases, with 10 bases between them. The CDR3: CASSDLGRTGELFF. CDR3 DNA sequence: TGCGCCAGCAGTGATCTGGGGAGGACCGGGGAGCTGTTTTTT.

The chain is built from TRBV19 and TRBJ2-1, with 10 bases matching TRBD2. This CDR3 is built from 21 residues. Germline CDR1 LNHDA, CDR2 SQIVND (reference sequence). V was clipped by 3 bases and J by 9 bases; unmatched bases: 26. CDR3 nucleotide sequence: TGTGCCAGTAGTATTTTAGGGGCTAGCGGGAGAGGGGGCCCACGTACAATTGAGCAGTTCTTC. As protein: CASSILGASGRGGPRTIEQFF.

The CDR3: CASSPGQGPNNEQFF. CDR3 bases: TGTGCCAGCTCCCCGGGACAGGGACCAAACAATGAGCAGTTCTTC. J is TRBJ2-1 and V is TRBV2; TRBD1 agrees at 9 bases. CDR3 length equals 15 residues. The ends lost 8 bases at V and 5 bases at J; junction bases unmatched: 10. The germline CDR1 and CDR2 sequences are SNHLY and FYNNEI.

The CDR3 sequence: CASSLTVYNEQFF. The DNA of the CDR3 is TGTGCCAGCAGCTTGACAGTGTACAATGAGCAGTTCTTC. The chain has TRBV5-6 and TRBJ2-1; D call uncertain. Trimming cost V 1 base and J 4 bases, with 6 bases left between them. From germline, CDR1 is SGHDT and CDR2 YYEEEE. CDR3 length: 13 residues.

CDR3 nucleotide sequence: TGTGCCTGGGGGGGCGGTGGTGGCTACACCTTC. Residues: CAWGGGGGYTF. V and J are TRBV30 and TRBJ1-2; D is perhaps TRBD1 (6 bases). Germline V CDR1 and CDR2: GTSNPN, SVGIG (reference sequence). The CDR3 contains 11 residues. V was trimmed by 5 bases and J by 7 bases, leaving 11 bases between them.

This chain links TRBV5-1 with TRBJ1-1; D unclear. In germline, CDR1 is SGHRS, CDR2 YFSETQ. Trimming removed 3 bases from V and 2 bases from J, with 14 bases in between. The CDR3 is 15 amino acids. This chain's CDR3 is CASSYDPGANTEAFF. The CDR3 DNA sequence: TGCGCCAGCAGCTACGACCCAGGCGCCAACACTGAAGCTTTCTTT. Filled out from reference TRBV5-1 and TRBJ1-1, the complete variable domain reads KAGVTQTPRYLIKTRGQQVTLSCSPISGHRSVSWYQQTPGQGLQFLFEYFSETQRNKGNFPGRFSGRQFSNSRSEMNVSTLELGDSALYLCASSYDPGANTEAFFGQGTRLTVV.

The rearrangement links TRBV9 to TRBJ2-7; 8 bases line up with TRBD1. Per germline, CDR1 SGDLS and CDR2 YYNGEE. The CDR3 runs 15 residues. The trim removed 4 bases at V and 1 base at J, leaving 7 bases unmatched. The CDR3 bases are TGTGCCAGCAGCCCCCAGGACAGGGCATCCTACGAGCAGTACTTC. It specifies CASSPQDRASYEQYF.

This clone was detected only a few times. The V and J genes are TRBV2 and TRBJ1-4; 7 bases align to TRBD1. CDR1 is SNHLY and CDR2 is FYNNEI in the germline V gene. Trimming took 5 bases from V and 3 from J; bases not matched to a gene: 3. The CDR3 sequence is 14 residues long. CDR3 loop: CASSLQGSNEKLFF. The CDR3 DNA reads TGTGCCAGCAGTCTACAGGGGTCTAATGAAAAACTGTTTTTT.

This chain uses TRBV5-4 with TRBJ2-1; 9 bases are a match to TRBD1. The V gene end was trimmed by 0 bases and the J gene end by 15 bases; junction bases not matched to a gene: 7. Germline values: CDR1 SGHNT, CDR2 YYREEE (reference sequence). This CDR3 contains 13 residues. CDR3 in amino acids: CASSLDTGGRGFF. The CDR3 DNA is TGTGCCAGCAGCTTGGATACAGGGGGCCGTGGGTTCTTC.

The chain combines TRBV7-6 with TRBJ2-7, with D perhaps matching TRBD2 (5 bases). The CDR3 spans 13 residues. V was cut by 4 bases and J by 4 bases, with 11 bases left in between. CDR1 SGHVS and CDR2 FNYEAQ come from the germline V gene. The CDR3 spells CASSSQEGYEQYF. The CDR3 DNA is TGTGCCAGCAGCTCGCAAGAGGGTTACGAGCAGTACTTC.

This sequence joins TRBV21-1 and TRBJ2-1; the DNA was not compared with TRBD1, the D call given in the table. TRBV21-1 is deemed a pseudogene. The CDR3 has 19 amino acids. The CDR3: CASSKPHETGTGGRNEQFF. The CDR3 DNA sequence: TGTGCCAGCAGCAAACCGCACGAAACCGGGACAGGGGGGAGAAATGAGCAGTTCTTC.

The rearrangement uses TRBV5-1 and TRBJ2-7; the match to TRBD1 covers 10 bases. Germline CDR1 SGHRS, CDR2 YFSETQ. CDR3 length: 15 residues. V lost 0 bases to trimming and J lost 3 bases; unmatched junction nucleotides: 3. As DNA, the CDR3 is TGCGCCAGCAGCTTGGGGGGACAGGGGTACTACGAGCAGTACTTC. Its protein product is CASSLGGQGYYEQYF.

The V gene is TRBV10-3, the J gene TRBJ1-2; a possible D gene is TRBD1 (5 bases). The CDR3 runs to 14 residues. V was trimmed by 7 bases and J by 6 bases, leaving 18 bases between them. Germline CDR1 reads ENHRY; CDR2 reads SYGVKD. The CDR3: CAITLGQGLDGYTF. The DNA for the CDR3 is TGTGCCATCACCCTAGGTCAGGGATTGGATGGCTACACCTTC.

The chain carries TRBV27 and TRBJ2-7, with D possibly matching TRBD2 (6 bases). Trimming left V 2 bases short and J 2 bases short, with 13 bases between. The CDR3 runs 15 residues. CDR1 and CDR2 (germline): MNHEY, SMNVEV (reference sequence). This CDR3 reads CASSLKGGGAYEQYF. The CDR3 DNA follows: TGTGCCAGCAGTTTAAAGGGAGGAGGAGCCTACGAGCAGTACTTC.

V usage is TRBV7-2 and J usage is TRBJ2-1; D unresolved. With 1 base removed from V and 6 bases from J, the gap between germline ends came to 4 bases. CDR1 is SGHTA and CDR2 is FQGNSA in the germline V gene. The CDR3 loop spans 12 amino acids. The CDR3 DNA reads as TGTGCCAGCAGCTTAGTCGGCAATGAGCAGTTCTTC. Translating it yields CASSLVGNEQFF.

This clone showed up just once. This chain joins TRBV5-4 and TRBJ1-4; 8 nucleotides align to TRBD1. Per germline, CDR1 SGHNT and CDR2 YYREEE (reference sequence). The CDR3 is made up of 15 amino acids. V dropped 4 bases and J dropped 5; count of bases not matched to a gene: 7. The CDR3 DNA is TGTGCCAGCAGCGCTCAAGGGACAGGAAATGAAAAACTGTTTTTT. Protein product: CASSAQGTGNEKLFF.

V is TRBV4-2 and J is TRBJ1-1; TRBD1 might be the D (5 bases). CDR1 LGHNA and CDR2 YNFKEQ come from the germline V gene. V was cut by 8 bases and J by 1 base, with 14 bases left in between. The CDR3 has 14 residues. This chain's CDR3 is CASGPGNKNTEAFF. The CDR3 region has the DNA TGTGCCAGCGGTCCAGGGAATAAGAACACTGAAGCTTTCTTT.

The chain carries TRBV19 and TRBJ2-7, with 9 nucleotides matching TRBD1. The CDR3 runs to 17 residues. Germline CDR1 and CDR2: LNHDA and SQIVND (reference sequence). Trimming removed 2 bases from V and 5 bases from J; junction bases left unmatched: 13. This chain's CDR3 is CASSILGFGQGYNEQYF. CDR3 DNA: TGTGCCAGTAGTATATTGGGCTTCGGACAGGGGTACAACGAGCAGTACTTC.

This chain connects TRBV6-4 to TRBJ2-7; TRBD2 matches at 10 bases. CDR1 is MRHNA and CDR2 is SNTAGT in the germline V gene. The CDR3 runs to 15 residues. With 4 bases clipped from V and 1 base from J, the junction kept 4 bases outside the gene matches. The CDR3 DNA follows: TGTGCCAGCAGTGTTCAGCGGGAGGGATCCTACGAGCAGTACTTC. Its protein product is CASSVQREGSYEQYF.

The V gene is TRBV5-4, the J gene TRBJ2-5, with 9 nucleotides matching TRBD1. The J call may be wrong; the DNA end is better matched by TRBJ2-7. The CDR3 covers 15 residues. Germline assignment: CDR1 SGHNT and CDR2 YYREEE (reference sequence). Here the CDR3 DNA reads TGTGCCAGCAGCTTTTTTGGGGACAGGGCCTACGAGCAGTACTTC. Amino acid sequence: CASSFFGDRAYEQYF.

The J gene is TRBJ2-1, the V gene TRBV28, with D uncertain. CDR1 MDHEN and CDR2 SYDVKM come from the germline V gene. Trimming cost V 3 bases and J 9 bases, with 6 bases left between them. This CDR3 has 11 residues. This CDR3 reads CASSLGLEQFF. The CDR3 coding sequence is TGTGCCAGCAGTTTGGGCCTTGAGCAGTTCTTC.

This clone occurred a few times. The rearrangement uses TRBV4-1 and TRBJ2-6, with 7 bases lining up with TRBD1. Trimming cost V 2 bases and J 1 base; bases outside gene matches: 8. The CDR3 is 18 residues long. Germline V gives CDR1 MGHRA, CDR2 YSYEKL. The CDR3 spells CASSQRDRIGSGANVLTF. CDR3 sequence (DNA): TGCGCCAGCAGCCAACGGGACAGAATAGGGTCTGGGGCCAACGTCCTGACTTTC.